The rows below give T cell receptor beta chains drawn from one sample of a study of graft-versus-host responses after intestinal transplantation. Their target antigens are unknown. Libraries were prepared by immunoSEQ multiplex PCR; TCRdb keeps only in-frame clonotypes and omits some of them. The table has around 110,000 clones, roughly nine tenths seen once. The sequencing used unstimulated CD4+ T cells sorted from spleen or lymph node cells, collected before transplant. These receptor sequences come from a human donor who was the organ donor for an intestinal transplant. CDR3s include the opening cysteine and the closing phenylalanine or tryptophan. Fields, in order: V gene, D gene, clone size, J gene, CDR3 protein, CDR3 DNA. The D gene is left open where the match is weak. Expanded clones are given a class, and other clones once, few, many or no size at all.

>TRBV15|TRBD2|NA|TRBJ2-7
CATSKGTIAYEQYF
TGTGCCACCAGCAAGGGGACTATCGCCTACGAGCAGTACTTC
>TRBV4-1|TRBD2|NA|TRBJ2-1
CASRSILGLVNEQFF
TGCGCCAGCAGGAGTATTTTAGGACTAGTGAATGAGCAGTTCTTC
>TRBV5-1|NA|once|TRBJ1-2
CASSLHGGQYGYTF
TGCGCCAGCAGCTTGCATGGGGGTCAATATGGCTACACCTTC
>TRBV6-6|NA|NA|TRBJ1-4
CASSYGATPEKLFF
TGTGCCAGCAGTTACGGTGCCACCCCTGAAAAACTGTTTTTT
>TRBV6-1|TRBD1|NA|TRBJ1-5
CASSGGQGAQPQHF
TGTGCCAGCAGTGGGGGGCAGGGGGCTCAGCCCCAGCATTTT
>TRBV30|TRBD1|NA|TRBJ2-3
CAWSVGGRGTDTQYF
TGTGCCTGGAGTGTAGGGGGCAGGGGCACAGATACGCAGTATTTT
>TRBV20-1|NA|NA|TRBJ1-4
CSANSGAKLFF
TGCAGTGCGAACTCAGGGGCCAAACTGTTTTTT
>TRBV2|NA|NA|TRBJ2-4
CASSEGFPYIAKNIQYF
TGTGCCAGCAGTGAAGGGTTCCCCTATATAGCCAAAAACATTCAGTACTTC
>TRBV29-1|NA|NA|TRBJ1-2
CSVDTGSRGYTF
TGCAGCGTTGACACAGGGTCGAGAGGCTACACCTTC
>TRBV18|NA|NA|TRBJ1-1
CASSPPSPRANTEAFF
TGTGCCAGCTCACCACCAAGCCCCAGGGCGAACACTGAAGCTTTCTTT
>TRBV7-2|NA|once|TRBJ1-5
CASSSTRGQPQHF
TGTGCCAGCAGCTCCACTCGAGGGCAGCCCCAGCATTTT
>TRBV5-1|TRBD1|NA|TRBJ1-2
CASSLEAGGPGYTF
TGCGCCAGCAGCTTGGAAGCAGGGGGCCCGGGCTACACCTTC
>TRBV6-6|NA|NA|TRBJ2-5
CASSSSEGARETQYF
TGTGCCAGCAGTTCCTCGGAGGGGGCGAGGGAGACCCAGTACTTC
>TRBV6-1|NA|NA|TRBJ2-4
CASSEEPVIQYF
TGTGCCAGCAGTGAAGAACCCGTCATTCAGTACTTC
>TRBV7-2|NA|NA|TRBJ2-3
CASSFSDTQYF
TGTGCCAGCAGCTTTTCGGATACGCAGTATTTT
>TRBV29-1|TRBD1|NA|TRBJ1-1
CSVEQGARGTEAFF
TGCAGCGTTGAGCAGGGGGCGAGGGGCACTGAAGCTTTCTTT
>TRBV6-1|TRBD2|NA|TRBJ2-1
CASSGGGLAGVNNEQFF
TGTGCCAGCAGTGGGGGGGGATTAGCGGGAGTAAATAATGAGCAGTTCTTC
>TRBV10-1|NA|NA|TRBJ1-1
CASSESKPGGYTEAFF
TGCGCCAGCAGTGAGTCGAAGCCGGGTGGGTACACTGAAGCTTTCTTT
>TRBV19|TRBD2|NA|TRBJ2-1
CASSPGLAGDYNEQFF
TGTGCCAGTAGTCCGGGACTAGCGGGAGATTACAATGAGCAGTTCTTC
>TRBV6-1|NA|NA|TRBJ2-1
CASLDRLGGEQFF
TGTGCCAGCCTAGACAGGTTGGGAGGTGAGCAGTTCTTC
>TRBV28|TRBD1|NA|TRBJ1-3
CASSLGDREWAGNTIYF
TGTGCCAGCAGTCTGGGGGACAGGGAGTGGGCTGGAAACACCATATATTTT
>TRBV19|NA|few|TRBJ1-1
CASIPSDRLMTEAFF
TGTGCCAGTATTCCTAGCGACAGGTTGATGACTGAAGCTTTCTTT
>TRBV20-1|TRBD2|NA|TRBJ2-7
CSARSSGEQYF
TGCAGTGCTAGATCTAGCGGCGAGCAGTACTTC
>TRBV7-9|NA|NA|TRBJ1-1
CASSLALGGITEAFF
TGTGCCAGCAGCTTAGCGCTGGGAGGAATCACTGAAGCTTTCTTT
>TRBV6-5|TRBD2|NA|TRBJ2-1
CASRRGLAGGLEQFF
TGTGCCAGCAGACGCGGACTAGCGGGAGGACTCGAGCAGTTCTTC